Listed below are T cell receptor beta chains from one sample, sequenced in a study of a mutant IDH1 vaccine in newly diagnosed glioma. TCRdb's copy holds only in-frame clones and misses some; the assay was immunoSEQ multiplex PCR. The repertoire consists of around 89,000 clones, with 83% occurring once and the leading ten covering approximately 7.4%. Sample: PBMCs, taken from a glioma patient treated with radiotherapy, temozolomide or both. The receptors here all came from a woman aged 45-65 years with glioma. CDR3s include the opening cysteine and the closing phenylalanine or tryptophan. The D gene is left open where the match is weak. Clone size is shown for a subset of rows, as once, few, many or a class of expanded clone.

NA TRBJ2-7 NA TRBV4-1 CASSQKDRDYEQYF TGCGCCAGCAGCCAAAAGGACAGAGACTACGAGCAGTACTTC
NA TRBJ2-7 NA TRBV4-1 CASSQERLAGPYEQYF TGCGCCAGCAGCCAGGAGAGGTTGGCAGGGCCCTACGAGCAGTACTTC
NA TRBJ1-3 NA TRBV9 CASSVGGWDPSGNTIYF TGTGCCAGCAGCGTTGGAGGTTGGGACCCTTCTGGAAACACCATATATTTT
TRBD1 TRBJ1-1 NA TRBV4-1 CASSHDNQGAGTEAFF TGCGCCAGCAGCCACGACAATCAGGGGGCGGGCACTGAAGCTTTCTTT
TRBD1 TRBJ1-3 once TRBV7-9 CASRPGQGSGNTIYF TGTGCCAGCAGACCGGGACAGGGCTCTGGAAACACCATATATTTT
TRBD2 TRBJ2-5 NA TRBV14 CASSQRAGDPQETQYF TGTGCCAGCAGCCAAAGGGCGGGGGACCCCCAAGAGACCCAGTACTTC
NA TRBJ2-5 NA TRBV20-1 CSAYRGETQYF TGCAGTGCCTACAGAGGGGAGACCCAGTACTTC
TRBD1 TRBJ1-1 NA TRBV5-5 CASSPGGQGAGKAFF TGTGCCAGCAGCCCCGGAGGGCAGGGGGCCGGGAAAGCTTTCTTT
NA TRBJ1-1 NA TRBV6-5 CASSSETPGGEAFF TGTGCCAGCAGTTCAGAGACTCCGGGTGGTGAAGCTTTCTTT
TRBD1 TRBJ1-2 NA TRBV5-5 CASSSFPGQGSGYTF TGTGCCAGCAGCTCTTTTCCGGGACAGGGTAGTGGCTACACCTTC
NA TRBJ1-2 NA TRBV7-9 CASSLDQVVLANYGYTF TGTGCCAGCAGCTTAGATCAGGTGGTTCTAGCTAACTATGGCTACACCTTC
TRBD1 TRBJ1-6 many TRBV6-4 CASSDSGTGHSPLHF TGTGCCAGCAGTGACTCTGGGACAGGTCATTCACCCCTCCACTTT
TRBD1 TRBJ1-1 few TRBV2 CASSENRGTEAFF TGTGCCAGCAGTGAAAACAGGGGGACCGAAGCTTTCTTT
NA TRBJ2-7 NA TRBV19 CASSIARAWAYEQYF TGTGCCAGTAGTATAGCGCGTGCATGGGCCTACGAGCAGTACTTC